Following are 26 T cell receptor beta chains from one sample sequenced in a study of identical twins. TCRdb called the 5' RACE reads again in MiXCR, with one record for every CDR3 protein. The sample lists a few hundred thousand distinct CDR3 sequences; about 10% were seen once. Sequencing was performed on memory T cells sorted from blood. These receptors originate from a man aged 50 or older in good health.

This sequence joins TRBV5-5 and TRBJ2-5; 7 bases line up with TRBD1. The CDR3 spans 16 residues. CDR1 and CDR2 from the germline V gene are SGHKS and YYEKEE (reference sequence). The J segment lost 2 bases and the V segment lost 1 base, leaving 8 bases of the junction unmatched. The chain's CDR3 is CASSLFFVQGQETQYF. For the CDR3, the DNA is TGTGCCAGCAGCTTGTTTTTCGTACAGGGGCAAGAGACCCAGTACTTC.

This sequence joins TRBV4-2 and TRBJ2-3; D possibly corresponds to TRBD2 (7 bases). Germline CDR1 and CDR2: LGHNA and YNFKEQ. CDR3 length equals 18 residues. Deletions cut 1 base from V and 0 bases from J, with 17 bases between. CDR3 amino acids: CASSQVKGGGQSTDTQYF. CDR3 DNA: TGTGCCAGCAGCCAAGTTAAGGGGGGGGGCCAGAGCACAGATACGCAGTATTTT.

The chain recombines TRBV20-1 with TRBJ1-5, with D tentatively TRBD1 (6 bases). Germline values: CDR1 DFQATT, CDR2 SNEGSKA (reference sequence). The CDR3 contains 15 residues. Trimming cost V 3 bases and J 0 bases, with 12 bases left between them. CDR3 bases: TGCAGTGCTAGGTTTGGGGGCCATAGCAATCAGCCCCAGCATTTT. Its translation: CSARFGGHSNQPQHF.

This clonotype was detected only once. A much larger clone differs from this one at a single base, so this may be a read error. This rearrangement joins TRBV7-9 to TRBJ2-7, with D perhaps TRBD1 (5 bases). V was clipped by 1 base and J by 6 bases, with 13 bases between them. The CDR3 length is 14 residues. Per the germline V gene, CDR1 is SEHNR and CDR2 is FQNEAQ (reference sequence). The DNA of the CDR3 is TGTGCCAGCAGCTTAGGGGGCAGGTCTCGCGAGCAGTACTTC. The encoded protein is CASSLGGRSREQYF.

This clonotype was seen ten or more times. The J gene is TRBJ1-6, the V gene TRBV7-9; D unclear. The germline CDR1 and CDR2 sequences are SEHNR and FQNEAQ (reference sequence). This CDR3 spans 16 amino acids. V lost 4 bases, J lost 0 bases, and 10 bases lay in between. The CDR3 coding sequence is TGTGCCAGCAGCTCGCCTCAGAGCTCCTATAATTCACCCCTCCACTTT. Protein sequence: CASSSPQSSYNSPLHF.

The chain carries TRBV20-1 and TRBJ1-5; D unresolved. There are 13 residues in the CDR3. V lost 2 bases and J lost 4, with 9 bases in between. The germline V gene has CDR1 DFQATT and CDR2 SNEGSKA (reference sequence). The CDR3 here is CSARTSKNQPQHF. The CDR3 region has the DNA TGCAGTGCTAGAACTTCGAAAAATCAGCCCCAGCATTTT.

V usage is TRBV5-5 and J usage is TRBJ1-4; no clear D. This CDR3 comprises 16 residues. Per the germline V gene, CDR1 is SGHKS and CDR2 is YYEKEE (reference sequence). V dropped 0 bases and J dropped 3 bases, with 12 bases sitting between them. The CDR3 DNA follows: TGTGCCAGCAGCTTGGCCGTCTCAGCCCCTAATGAAAAACTGTTTTTT. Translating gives CASSLAVSAPNEKLFF.

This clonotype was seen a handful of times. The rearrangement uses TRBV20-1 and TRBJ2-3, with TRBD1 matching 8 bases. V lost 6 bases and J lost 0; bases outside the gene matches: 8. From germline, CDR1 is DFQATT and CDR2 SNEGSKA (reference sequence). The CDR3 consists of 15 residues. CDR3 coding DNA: TGCAGTGCCCCTGGACAGGGAGGAAGCACAGATACGCAGTATTTT. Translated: CSAPGQGGSTDTQYF.

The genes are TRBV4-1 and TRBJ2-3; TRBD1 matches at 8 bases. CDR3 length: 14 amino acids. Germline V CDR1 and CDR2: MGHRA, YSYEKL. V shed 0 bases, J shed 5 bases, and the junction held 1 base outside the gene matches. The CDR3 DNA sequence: TGCGCCAGCAGCCAAGACAGGGGGCAAGATACGCAGTATTTT. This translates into CASSQDRGQDTQYF.

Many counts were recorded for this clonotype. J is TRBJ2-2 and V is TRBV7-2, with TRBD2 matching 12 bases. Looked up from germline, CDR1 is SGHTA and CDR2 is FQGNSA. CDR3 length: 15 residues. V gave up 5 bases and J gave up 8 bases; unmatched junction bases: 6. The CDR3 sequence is CASSPLAGGFGELFF. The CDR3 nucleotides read TGTGCCAGCAGCCCACTAGCGGGGGGCTTTGGGGAGCTGTTTTTT.

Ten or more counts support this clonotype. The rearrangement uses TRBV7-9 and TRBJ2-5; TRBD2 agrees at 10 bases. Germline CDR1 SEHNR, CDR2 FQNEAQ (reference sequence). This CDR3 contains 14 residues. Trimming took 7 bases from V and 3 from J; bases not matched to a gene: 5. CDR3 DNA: TGTGCCAGCACTCTAGCGGGGGTGAAAGAGACCCAGTACTTC. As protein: CASTLAGVKETQYF.

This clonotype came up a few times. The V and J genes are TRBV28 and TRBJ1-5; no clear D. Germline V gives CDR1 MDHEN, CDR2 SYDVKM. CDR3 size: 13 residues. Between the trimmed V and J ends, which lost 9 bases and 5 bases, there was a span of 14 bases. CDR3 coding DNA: TGTGCCAGTACTGTCGGGGTTTATCAGCCCCAGCATTTT. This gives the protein CASTVGVYQPQHF.

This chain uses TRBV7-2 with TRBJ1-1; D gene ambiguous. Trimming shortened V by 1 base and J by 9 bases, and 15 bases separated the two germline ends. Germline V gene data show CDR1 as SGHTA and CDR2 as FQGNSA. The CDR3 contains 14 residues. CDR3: CASSLESAPLKAFF. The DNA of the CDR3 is TGTGCCAGCAGCTTAGAGTCAGCCCCCTTGAAAGCTTTCTTT.

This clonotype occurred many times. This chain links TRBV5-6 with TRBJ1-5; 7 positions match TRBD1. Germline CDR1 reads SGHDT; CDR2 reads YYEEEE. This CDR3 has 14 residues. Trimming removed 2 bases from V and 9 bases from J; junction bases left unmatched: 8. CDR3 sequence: CASSFGQAQGPQHF. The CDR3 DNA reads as TGTGCCAGCAGCTTTGGACAGGCCCAGGGGCCCCAGCATTTT.

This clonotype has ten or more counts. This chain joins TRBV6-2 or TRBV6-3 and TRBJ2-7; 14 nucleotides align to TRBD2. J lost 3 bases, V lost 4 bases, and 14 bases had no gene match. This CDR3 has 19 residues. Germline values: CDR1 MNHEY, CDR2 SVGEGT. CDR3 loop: CASSWRRDLGLAGVYEQYF. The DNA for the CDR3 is TGTGCCAGCAGTTGGAGGAGGGACCTGGGACTAGCGGGAGTCTACGAGCAGTACTTC.

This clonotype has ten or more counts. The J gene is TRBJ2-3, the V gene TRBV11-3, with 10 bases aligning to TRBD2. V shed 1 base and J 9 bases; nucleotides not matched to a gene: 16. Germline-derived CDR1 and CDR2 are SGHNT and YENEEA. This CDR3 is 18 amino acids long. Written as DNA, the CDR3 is TGTGCCAGCAGCTTAGGGGAGATACTAGCGGGGCTATCCTACACGCAGTATTTT. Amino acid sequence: CASSLGEILAGLSYTQYF. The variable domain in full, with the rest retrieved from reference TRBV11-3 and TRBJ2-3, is EAGVVQSPRYKIIEKKQPVAFWCNPISGHNTLYWYLQNLGQGPELLIRYENEEAVDDSQLPKDRFSAERLKGVDSTLKIQPAELGDSAVYLCASSLGEILAGLSYTQYFGPGTRLTVL.

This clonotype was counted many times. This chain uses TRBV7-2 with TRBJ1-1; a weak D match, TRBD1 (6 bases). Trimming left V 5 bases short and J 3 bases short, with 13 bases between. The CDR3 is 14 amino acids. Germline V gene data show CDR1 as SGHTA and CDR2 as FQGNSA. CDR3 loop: CASSLEGQDTEAFF. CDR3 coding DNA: TGTGCCAGCAGCCTAGAGGGACAAGACACTGAAGCTTTCTTT.

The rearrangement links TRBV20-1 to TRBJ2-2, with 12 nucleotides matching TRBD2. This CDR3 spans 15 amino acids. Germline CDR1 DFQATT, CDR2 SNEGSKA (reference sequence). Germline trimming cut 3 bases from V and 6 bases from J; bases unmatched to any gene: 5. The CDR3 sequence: CSARASGRVAGELFF. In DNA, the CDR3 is TGCAGTGCTAGGGCTAGCGGGAGGGTAGCCGGGGAGCTGTTTTTT.

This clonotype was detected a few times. The CDR3, as DNA: TGTGCCAGCAGCGTAGGGCCGATACGGGAGAATGAAAAACTGTTTTTT. Translating it yields CASSVGPIRENEKLFF. The chain is built from TRBV9 and TRBJ1-4; D unclear. The germline CDR1 and CDR2 sequences are SGDLS and YYNGEE. Trimming removed 0 bases from V and 5 bases from J, with 14 bases in between. The CDR3 runs to 16 residues.

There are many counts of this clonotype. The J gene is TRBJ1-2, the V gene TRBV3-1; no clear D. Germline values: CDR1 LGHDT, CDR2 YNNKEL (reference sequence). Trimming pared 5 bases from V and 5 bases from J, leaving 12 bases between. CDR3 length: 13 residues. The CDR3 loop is CASSSRTRYGYTF. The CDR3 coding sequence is TGTGCCAGCAGCTCCAGGACCCGATATGGCTACACCTTC. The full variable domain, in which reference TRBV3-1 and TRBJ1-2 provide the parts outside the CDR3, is DTAVSQTPKYLVTQMGNDKSIKCEQNLGHDTMYWYKQDSKKFLKIMFSYNNKELIINETVPNRFSPKSPDKAHLNLHINSLELGDSAVYFCASSSRTRYGYTFGSGTRLTVV.

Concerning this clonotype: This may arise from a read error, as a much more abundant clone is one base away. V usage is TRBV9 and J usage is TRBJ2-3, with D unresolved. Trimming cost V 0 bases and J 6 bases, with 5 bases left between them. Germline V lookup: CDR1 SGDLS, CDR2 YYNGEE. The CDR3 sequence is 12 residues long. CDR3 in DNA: TGTGCCAGCAGCGTAGGGCATGATACGCAGTATTTT. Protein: CASSVGHDTQYF.

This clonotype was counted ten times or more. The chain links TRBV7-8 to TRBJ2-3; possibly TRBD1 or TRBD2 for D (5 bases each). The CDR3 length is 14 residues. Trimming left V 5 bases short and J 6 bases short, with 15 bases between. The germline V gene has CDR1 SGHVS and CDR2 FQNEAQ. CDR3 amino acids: CASSHTWGTDTQYF. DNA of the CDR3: TGTGCCAGCAGCCACACGTGGGGGACCGATACGCAGTATTTT.

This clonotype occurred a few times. The CDR3 DNA reads as TGCGCCAGCAGCTTCGGGGTCGGAGTTACGCAGTATTTT. It yields the protein CASSFGVGVTQYF. V is TRBV5-1 and J is TRBJ2-3, with D possibly TRBD2 on 5 matching bases. V was clipped by 2 bases and J by 8 bases, with 12 bases between them. Germline CDR1 and CDR2: SGHRS and YFSETQ. The CDR3 runs 13 residues.

The DNA for the CDR3 is TGTGCCACCAGTGATGCCCTGAGGCGGGGGGCCCCAGATAGAACCGGGGAGCTGTTTTTT. Encoded protein: CATSDALRRGAPDRTGELFF. The chain links TRBV24-1 to TRBJ2-2; 8 bases are a match to TRBD2. CDR3 length: 20 residues. Per the germline V gene, CDR1 is KGHDR and CDR2 is SFDVKD. Trimming cost V 3 bases and J 5 bases; bases outside gene matches: 19.

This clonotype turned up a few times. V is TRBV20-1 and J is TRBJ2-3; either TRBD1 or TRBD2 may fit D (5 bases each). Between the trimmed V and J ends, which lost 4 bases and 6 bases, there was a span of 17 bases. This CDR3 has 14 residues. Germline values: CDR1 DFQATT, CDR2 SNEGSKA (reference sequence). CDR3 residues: CSAKTRDGWDTQYF. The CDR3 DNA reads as TGCAGTGCTAAGACCCGGGACGGGTGGGATACGCAGTATTTT.

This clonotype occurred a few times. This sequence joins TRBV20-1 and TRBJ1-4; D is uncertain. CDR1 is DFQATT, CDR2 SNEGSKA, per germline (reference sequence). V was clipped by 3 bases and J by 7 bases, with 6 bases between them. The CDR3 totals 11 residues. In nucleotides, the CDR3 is TGCAGTGCTAGCCCGGCTGAAAAACTGTTTTTT. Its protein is CSASPAEKLFF.